A few counts support the clone carrying this T cell receptor (beta chain). Its antigen is not identified. The data are from a study of cytomegalovirus exposure and HLA in healthy donors. Study outcomes and limitations: Researchers reported from a later analysis that most CMV-associated TCR beta chains appeared HLA-restricted. A later analysis revealed that TCR association rates differed between HLA loci, peaking at DRB1 and bottoming out at HLA-C.

Germline V gives CDR1 MGHDK, CDR2 SYGVNS. V lost 1 base and J lost 2, with 11 bases in between. The CDR3 is 15 residues long. 13 Jbeta primers and 60 Vbeta primers were used for the PCR. Some clones are missing from TCRdb's copy, which holds only in-frame ones; the method was immunoSEQ multiplex PCR. The data show roughly 59,000 clones, 65% to 80% seen once. The chain recombines TRBV25-1 with TRBJ1-2; D is perhaps TRBD1 (5 bases). The sequenced sample was PBMCs. The receptor comes from a man aged 35 to 55 in good health and CMV-seropositive. DNA of the CDR3: TGTGCCAGCAGTGAATCCCTAACAGGCAACTATGGCTACACCTTC. It specifies CASSESLTGNYGYTF.